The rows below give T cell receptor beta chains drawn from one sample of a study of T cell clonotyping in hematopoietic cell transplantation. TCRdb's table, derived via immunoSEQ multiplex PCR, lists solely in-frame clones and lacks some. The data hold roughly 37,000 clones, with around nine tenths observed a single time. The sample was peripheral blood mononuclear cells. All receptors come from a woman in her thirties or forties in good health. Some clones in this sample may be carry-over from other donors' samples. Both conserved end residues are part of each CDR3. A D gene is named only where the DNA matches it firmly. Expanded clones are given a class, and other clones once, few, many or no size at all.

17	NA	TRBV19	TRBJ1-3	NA	CASSTLPDSYSGNTIYF	TGTGCCAGTAGTACGCTTCCGGACAGCTACTCTGGAAACACCATATATTTT
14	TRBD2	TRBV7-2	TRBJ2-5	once	CASSLVAGEETQYF	TGTGCCAGCAGCTTAGTAGCGGGAGAAGAGACCCAGTACTTC
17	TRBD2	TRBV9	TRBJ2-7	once	CASSVGLAGLTTYEQYF	TGTGCCAGCAGCGTAGGACTAGCGGGACTCACTACCTACGAGCAGTACTTC
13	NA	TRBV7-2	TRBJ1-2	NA	CASSQEPFNGYTF	TGTGCCAGCAGCCAAGAGCCTTTCAATGGCTACACCTTC
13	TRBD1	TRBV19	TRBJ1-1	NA	CASSMATGGEAFF	TGTGCCAGTAGTATGGCTACAGGGGGAGAAGCTTTCTTT
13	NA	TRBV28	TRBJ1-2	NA	CASSSGTFYGYTF	TGTGCCAGCAGTTCCGGGACCTTCTATGGCTACACCTTC
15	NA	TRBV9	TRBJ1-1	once	CASSVQGTPSTEAFF	TGTGCCAGCAGCGTTCAGGGAACCCCATCGACTGAAGCTTTCTTT
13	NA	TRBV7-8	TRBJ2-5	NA	CASTLFREETQYF	TGTGCCAGCACCCTTTTCCGGGAAGAGACCCAGTACTTC
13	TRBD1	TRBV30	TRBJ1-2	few	CAWRPGQGYGYTF	TGTGCCTGGAGGCCGGGACAGGGATATGGCTACACCTTC
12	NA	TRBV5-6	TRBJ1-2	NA	CASSPGLYGYTF	TGTGCCAGCAGCCCCGGGCTCTATGGCTACACCTTC
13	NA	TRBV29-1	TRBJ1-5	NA	CSVGMRENQPQHF	TGCAGCGTGGGCATGCGCGAGAATCAGCCCCAGCATTTT
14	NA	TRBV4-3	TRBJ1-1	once	CASSQVAGNTEAFF	TGCGCCAGCAGCCAAGTAGCAGGGAACACTGAAGCTTTCTTT
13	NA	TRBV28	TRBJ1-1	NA	CASSFSGNTEAFF	TGTGCCAGCAGTTTCAGTGGGAACACTGAAGCTTTCTTT
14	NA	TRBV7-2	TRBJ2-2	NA	CASSFSRTTGELFF	TGTGCCAGCAGCTTTTCGAGGACTACGGGGGAGCTGTTTTTT
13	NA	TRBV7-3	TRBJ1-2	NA	CASSVTINYGYTF	TGTGCCAGCAGCGTAACAATTAACTATGGCTACACCTTC
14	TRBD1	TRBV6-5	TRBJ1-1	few	CASNPGQGRTEAFF	TGTGCCAGCAACCCGGGACAGGGGCGCACTGAAGCTTTCTTT
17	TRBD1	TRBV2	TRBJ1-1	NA	CASRVGGSGQGNTEAFF	TGTGCCAGCAGAGTGGGGGGGTCGGGACAGGGTAACACTGAAGCTTTCTTT
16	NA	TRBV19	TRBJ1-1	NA	CASSDQGGEVNTEAFF	TGTGCCAGTAGCGATCAGGGTGGAGAGGTCAACACTGAAGCTTTCTTT
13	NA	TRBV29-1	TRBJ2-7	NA	CSYLGTFPAEQYF	TGCAGCTACTTGGGGACTTTCCCCGCCGAGCAGTACTTC
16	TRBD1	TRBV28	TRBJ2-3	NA	CASSYTGGQGTDTQYF	TGTGCCAGCAGCTATACCGGGGGACAGGGAACAGATACGCAGTATTTT
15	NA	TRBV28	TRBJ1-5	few	CASSPGGGINQPQHF	TGTGCCAGCAGCCCCGGGGGAGGGATCAATCAGCCCCAGCATTTT
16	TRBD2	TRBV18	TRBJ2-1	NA	CASSPAGLAGVNEQFF	TGTGCCAGCTCACCGGCGGGACTAGCGGGAGTCAATGAGCAGTTCTTC
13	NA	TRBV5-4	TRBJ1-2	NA	CASSLSGIHGYTF	TGTGCCAGCAGCTTGTCGGGAATCCATGGCTACACCTTC
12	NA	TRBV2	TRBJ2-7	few	CASKTDSYEQYF	TGTGCCAGCAAGACAGACTCCTACGAGCAGTACTTC
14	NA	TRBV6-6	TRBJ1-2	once	CASSYGGPNYGYTF	TGTGCCAGCAGTTACGGGGGGCCCAACTATGGCTACACCTTC
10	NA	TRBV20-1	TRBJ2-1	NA	CSATYNEQFF	TGCAGTGCGACATACAATGAGCAGTTCTTC
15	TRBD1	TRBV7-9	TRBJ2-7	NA	CASSPGTGGAYEQYF	TGTGCCAGCAGCCCGGGGACAGGGGGTGCCTACGAGCAGTACTTC
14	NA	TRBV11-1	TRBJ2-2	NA	CASSFNRNTGELFF	TGTGCCAGCAGCTTCAACAGGAACACCGGGGAGCTGTTTTTT
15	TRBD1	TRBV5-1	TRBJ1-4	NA	CASSYDREEGEKLFF	TGCGCCAGCAGCTACGACAGGGAAGAGGGTGAAAAACTGTTTTTT
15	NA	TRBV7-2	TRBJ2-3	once	CASSPRDPRRDTQYF	TGTGCCAGCAGTCCACGGGACCCCCGCAGGGATACGCAGTATTTT
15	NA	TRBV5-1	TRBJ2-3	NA	CASSILTGDTDTQYF	TGCGCCAGCAGTATCTTAACGGGAGACACAGATACGCAGTATTTT
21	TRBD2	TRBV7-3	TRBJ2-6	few	CASSLMGTTAGALSGANVLTF	TGTGCCAGCAGCTTAATGGGAACTACAGCGGGGGCCCTCTCTGGGGCCAACGTCCTGACTTTC
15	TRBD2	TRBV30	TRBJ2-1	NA	CAWSVLAGALNEQFF	TGTGCCTGGAGTGTACTAGCGGGAGCTCTCAATGAGCAGTTCTTC
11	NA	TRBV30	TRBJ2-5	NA	CAWSVRETQYF	TGTGCCTGGAGTGTTCGAGAGACCCAGTACTTC
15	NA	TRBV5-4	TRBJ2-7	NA	CASSSPNREAYEQYF	TGTGCCAGCAGCTCGCCGAACAGGGAGGCCTACGAGCAGTACTTC
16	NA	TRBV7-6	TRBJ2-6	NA	CASSEFPLAGANVLTF	TGTGCCAGCAGCGAGTTCCCTCTAGCCGGGGCCAACGTCCTGACTTTC
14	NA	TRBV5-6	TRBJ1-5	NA	CASSLAGGNQPQHF	TGTGCCAGCAGCTTGGCCGGGGGCAATCAGCCCCAGCATTTT
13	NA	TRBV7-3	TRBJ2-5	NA	CASSQKNQETQYF	TGTGCCAGCAGCCAAAAAAACCAAGAGACCCAGTACTTC
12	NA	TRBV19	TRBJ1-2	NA	CASETGNYGYTF	TGTGCCAGTGAGACAGGCAACTATGGCTACACCTTC
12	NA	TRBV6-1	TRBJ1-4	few	CASRRVREKLFF	TGTGCCAGCAGGAGGGTACGGGAAAAACTGTTTTTT
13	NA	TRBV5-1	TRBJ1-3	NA	CASSFRAGDTIYF	TGCGCCAGCAGCTTTCGGGCCGGTGACACCATATATTTT
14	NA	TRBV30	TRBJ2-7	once	CAWGYAGSPYEQYF	TGTGCCTGGGGGTACGCGGGGAGTCCCTACGAGCAGTACTTC
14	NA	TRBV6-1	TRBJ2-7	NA	CASSDPQGRYEQYF	TGTGCCAGCAGTGACCCACAGGGAAGGTACGAGCAGTACTTC
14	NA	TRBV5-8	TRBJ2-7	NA	CASSLGLAPLEQYF	TGTGCCAGCAGCTTGGGGCTAGCTCCCCTCGAGCAGTACTTC
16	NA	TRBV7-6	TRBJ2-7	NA	CASSFRDTLRGYEQYF	TGTGCCAGCAGCTTCCGGGACACCCTCAGAGGCTACGAGCAGTACTTC
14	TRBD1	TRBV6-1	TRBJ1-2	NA	CASSEDRGQDGYTF	TGTGCCAGCAGTGAAGACAGGGGGCAGGATGGCTACACCTTC
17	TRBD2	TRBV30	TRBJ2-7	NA	CAATTTGLAGVGYEQYF	TGTGCCGCCACCACAACCGGACTAGCGGGAGTCGGCTACGAGCAGTACTTC
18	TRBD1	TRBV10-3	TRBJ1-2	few	CAISESGQGGWRNYGYTF	TGTGCCATCAGTGAGTCTGGACAGGGCGGCTGGAGGAACTATGGCTACACCTTC
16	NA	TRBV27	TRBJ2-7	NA	CASSLVAPGSWSEQYF	TGTGCCAGCAGTTTAGTGGCTCCCGGGAGCTGGTCCGAGCAGTACTTC
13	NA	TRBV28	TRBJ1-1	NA	CASSFSRTVEAFF	TGTGCCAGCAGTTTTAGTAGAACGGTTGAAGCTTTCTTT
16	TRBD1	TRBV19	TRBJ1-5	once	CASRTQGQGRNQPQHF	TGTGCCAGTAGGACGCAGGGACAGGGCAGGAATCAGCCCCAGCATTTT
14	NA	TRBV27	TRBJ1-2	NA	CASSSREGARGYTF	TGTGCCAGCAGTTCCAGAGAAGGGGCCCGAGGCTACACCTTC
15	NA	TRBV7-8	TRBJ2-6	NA	CASSKWHAGANVLTF	TGTGCCAGCAGTAAATGGCATGCTGGGGCCAACGTCCTGACTTTC
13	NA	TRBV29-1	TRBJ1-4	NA	CSVGIGVNEKLFF	TGCAGCGTTGGAATCGGGGTTAATGAAAAACTGTTTTTT